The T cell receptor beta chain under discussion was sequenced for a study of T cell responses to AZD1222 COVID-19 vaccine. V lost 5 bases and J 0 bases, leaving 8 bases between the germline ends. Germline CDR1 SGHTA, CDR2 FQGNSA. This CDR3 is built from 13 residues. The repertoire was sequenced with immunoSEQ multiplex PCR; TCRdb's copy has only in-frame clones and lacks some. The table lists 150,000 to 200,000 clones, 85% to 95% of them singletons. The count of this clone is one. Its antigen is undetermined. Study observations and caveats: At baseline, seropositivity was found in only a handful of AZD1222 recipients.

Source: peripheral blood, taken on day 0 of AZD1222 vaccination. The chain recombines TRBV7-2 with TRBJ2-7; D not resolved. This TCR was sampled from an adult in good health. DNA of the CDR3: TGTGCCAGCAGCCCTAGGGTCTCCTACGAGCAGTACTTC. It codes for CASSPRVSYEQYF.